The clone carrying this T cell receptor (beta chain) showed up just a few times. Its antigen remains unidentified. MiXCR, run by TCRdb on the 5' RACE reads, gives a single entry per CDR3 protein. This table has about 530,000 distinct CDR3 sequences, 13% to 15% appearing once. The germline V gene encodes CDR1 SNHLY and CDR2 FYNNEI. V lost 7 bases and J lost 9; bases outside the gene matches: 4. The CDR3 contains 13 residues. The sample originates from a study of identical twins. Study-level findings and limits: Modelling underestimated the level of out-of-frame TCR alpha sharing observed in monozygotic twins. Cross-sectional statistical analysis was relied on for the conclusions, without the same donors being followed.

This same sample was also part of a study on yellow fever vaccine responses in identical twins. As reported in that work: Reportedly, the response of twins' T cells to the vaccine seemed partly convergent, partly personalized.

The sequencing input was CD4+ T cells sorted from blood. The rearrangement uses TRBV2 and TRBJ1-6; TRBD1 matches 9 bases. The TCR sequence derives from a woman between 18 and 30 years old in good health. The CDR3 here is CASIRTGASPLHF. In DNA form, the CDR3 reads TGTGCCAGCATTAGGACAGGGGCTTCACCCCTCCACTTT.